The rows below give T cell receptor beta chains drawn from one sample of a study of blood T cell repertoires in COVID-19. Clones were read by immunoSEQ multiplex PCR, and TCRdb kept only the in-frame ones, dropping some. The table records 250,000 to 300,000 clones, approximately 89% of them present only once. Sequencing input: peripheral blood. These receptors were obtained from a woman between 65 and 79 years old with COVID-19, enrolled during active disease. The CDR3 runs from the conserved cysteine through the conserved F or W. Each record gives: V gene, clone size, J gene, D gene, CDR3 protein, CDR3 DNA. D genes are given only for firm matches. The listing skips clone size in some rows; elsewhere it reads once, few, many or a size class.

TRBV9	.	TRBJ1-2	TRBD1	CASSVGGTGLRDGYTF	TGTGCCAGCAGCGTAGGGGGGACAGGATTGAGGGATGGCTACACCTTC
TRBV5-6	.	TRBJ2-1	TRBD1	CASSFRGLSYNEQFF	TGTGCCAGCAGCTTCAGGGGGCTCTCCTACAATGAGCAGTTCTTC
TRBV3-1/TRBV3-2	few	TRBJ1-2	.	CASSPMGGSQGYTF	TGTGCCAGCAGCCCTATGGGAGGGAGTCAGGGCTACACCTTC
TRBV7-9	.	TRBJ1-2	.	CASSFGQSYGYTF	TGTGCCAGCAGCTTTGGACAGAGCTATGGCTACACCTTC
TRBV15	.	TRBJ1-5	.	CATSRDFGSNQPQHF	TGTGCCACCAGCAGAGATTTTGGCAGCAATCAGCCCCAGCATTTT
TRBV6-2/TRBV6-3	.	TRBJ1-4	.	CASSYDRGWLFF	TGTGCCAGCAGTTACGATCGAGGTTGGCTGTTTTTT
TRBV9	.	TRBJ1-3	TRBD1	CASSGTQGGGNTIYF	TGTGCCAGCAGCGGCACACAGGGGGGTGGAAACACCATATATTTT
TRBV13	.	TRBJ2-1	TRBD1	CASNQQGFKRSSYNEQFF	TGTGCCAGCAACCAACAGGGGTTTAAGCGGAGCTCCTACAATGAGCAGTTCTTC
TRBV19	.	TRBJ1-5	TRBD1	CASRDDRGWNQPQHF	TGTGCCAGTAGAGACGACAGGGGTTGGAATCAGCCCCAGCATTTT
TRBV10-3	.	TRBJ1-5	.	CATGGSNQPQHF	TGTGCCACCGGGGGGAGCAATCAGCCCCAGCATTTT
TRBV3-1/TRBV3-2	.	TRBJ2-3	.	CASSQADTSTDTQYF	TGTGCCAGCAGCCAGGCGGATACTAGCACAGATACGCAGTATTTT
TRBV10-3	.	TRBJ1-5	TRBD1	CAISESTGAHGNQPQHF	TGTGCCATCAGTGAGTCGACAGGGGCTCATGGCAATCAGCCCCAGCATTTT
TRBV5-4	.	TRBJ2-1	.	CASRSLATSYNEQFF	TGTGCCAGCAGGTCCCTAGCGACCTCCTACAATGAGCAGTTCTTC
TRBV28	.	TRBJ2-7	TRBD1	CASTVAWGQETYEQYF	TGTGCCAGCACAGTGGCTTGGGGACAGGAAACCTACGAGCAGTACTTC
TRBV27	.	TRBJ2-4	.	CASSLGGRRNIQYF	TGTGCCAGCAGTTTAGGGGGGAGGAGAAACATTCAGTACTTC
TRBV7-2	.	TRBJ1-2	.	CASRQTVYGYTF	TGTGCCAGCAGGCAGACAGTCTATGGCTACACCTTC
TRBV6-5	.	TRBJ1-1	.	CASLDVAEAFF	TGTGCCAGCCTAGATGTGGCTGAAGCTTTCTTT
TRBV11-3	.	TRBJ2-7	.	CASSPRGARNYEQYF	TGTGCCAGCAGCCCCCGGGGGGCGCGGAATTACGAGCAGTACTTC
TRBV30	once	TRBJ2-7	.	CAWSVPGVTIEQYF	TGTGCCTGGAGTGTACCGGGAGTTACGATCGAGCAGTACTTC
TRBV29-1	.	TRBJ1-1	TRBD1	CSGGQGANTEAFF	TGCAGCGGAGGACAGGGGGCGAACACTGAAGCTTTCTTT
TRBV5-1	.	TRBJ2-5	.	CASSARSGAQETQYF	TGCGCCAGCAGCGCCCGCTCGGGAGCCCAAGAGACCCAGTACTTC
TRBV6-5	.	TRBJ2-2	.	CASTINGETGELFF	TGTGCCAGCACCATTAACGGGGAAACCGGGGAGCTGTTTTTT
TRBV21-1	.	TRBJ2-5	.	CASSKVEGEETQYF	TGTGCCAGCAGCAAAGTAGAAGGGGAAGAGACCCAGTACTTC
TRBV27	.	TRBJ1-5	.	CASSLSPTPYSNQPQHF	TGTGCCAGCAGTTTATCCCCGACACCGTATAGCAATCAGCCCCAGCATTTT
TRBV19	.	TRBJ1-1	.	CASSLSGGLTEAFF	TGTGCCAGTAGCCTAAGCGGGGGGCTTACTGAAGCTTTCTTT
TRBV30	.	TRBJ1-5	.	CAWKSGSNQPQHF	TGTGCCTGGAAATCGGGGAGCAATCAGCCCCAGCATTTT
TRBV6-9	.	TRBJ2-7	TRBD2	CASRRLAGAYEQYF	TGTGCCAGCAGACGACTAGCGGGAGCTTACGAGCAGTACTTC
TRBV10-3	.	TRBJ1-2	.	CAISATNAIGYTF	TGTGCCATCAGTGCGACAAATGCCATCGGCTACACCTTC
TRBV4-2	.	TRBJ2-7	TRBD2	CASSPDGTSDYEQYF	TGTGCCAGCAGTCCAGACGGGACTAGCGACTACGAGCAGTACTTC
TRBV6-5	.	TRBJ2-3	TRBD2	CASSRTSGITDTQYF	TGTGCCAGCAGTCGGACTAGCGGGATCACAGATACGCAGTATTTT
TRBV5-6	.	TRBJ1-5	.	CASSSRGGAANQPQHF	TGTGCCAGCAGCTCCCGTGGAGGCGCCGCAAATCAGCCCCAGCATTTT
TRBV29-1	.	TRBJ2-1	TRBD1	CSTRQGRSEQFF	TGCAGCACTCGACAGGGGAGGAGTGAGCAGTTCTTC
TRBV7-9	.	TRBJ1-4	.	CASSSHRGEAEKLFF	TGTGCCAGCAGCTCCCACCGAGGAGAAGCTGAAAAACTGTTTTTT
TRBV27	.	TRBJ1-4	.	CASSSSTTNEKLFF	TGTGCCAGCAGCTCGAGTACAACTAATGAAAAACTGTTTTTT
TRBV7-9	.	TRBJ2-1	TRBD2	CASSLDSGVNEQFF	TGTGCCAGCAGCTTAGATAGCGGGGTCAATGAGCAGTTCTTC
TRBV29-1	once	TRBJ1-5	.	CSVVIGPRGQPQHF	TGCAGCGTTGTTATTGGCCCAAGAGGTCAGCCCCAGCATTTT
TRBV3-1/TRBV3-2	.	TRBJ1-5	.	CASSQGTGQSGQPQHF	TGTGCCAGCAGCCAGGGAACCGGACAGTCGGGTCAGCCCCAGCATTTT
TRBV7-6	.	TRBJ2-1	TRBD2	CASSLVLAGLHSYNEQFF	TGTGCCAGCAGCTTAGTTCTAGCGGGACTACACTCCTACAATGAGCAGTTCTTC
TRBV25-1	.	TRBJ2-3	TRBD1	CASSETGTDTQYF	TGTGCCAGCAGTGAGACAGGGACAGATACGCAGTATTTT
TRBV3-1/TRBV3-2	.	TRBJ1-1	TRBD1	CASSHMTGATEAFF	TGTGCCAGCAGCCACATGACAGGGGCGACAGAGGCTTTCTTT
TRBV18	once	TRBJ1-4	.	CASSPLYGSPNEKLFF	TGTGCCAGCTCACCACTCTACGGGTCTCCTAATGAAAAACTGTTTTTT
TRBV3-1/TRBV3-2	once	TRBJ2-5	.	CASSQDRGYSETQYF	TGTGCCAGCAGCCAAGATCGGGGGTATTCGGAGACCCAGTACTTC
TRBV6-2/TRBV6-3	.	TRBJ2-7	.	CASSYDGFRTVMVEQYF	TGTGCCAGCAGTTACGATGGGTTCAGGACAGTCATGGTCGAGCAGTACTTC
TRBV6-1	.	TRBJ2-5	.	CASSEQGIGETQYF	TGTGCCAGCAGTGAGCAGGGGATTGGAGAGACCCAGTACTTC
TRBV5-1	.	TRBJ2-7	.	CASSSGQPPTYEQYF	TGCGCCAGCAGCTCGGGTCAACCACCCACCTACGAGCAGTACTTC
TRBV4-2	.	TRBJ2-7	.	CASSLGSKAGPRGEQYF	TGTGCCAGCAGCTTGGGTTCGAAGGCGGGACCCCGGGGAGAGCAGTACTTC
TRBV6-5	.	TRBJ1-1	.	CASSYSGRGPEAFF	TGTGCCAGCAGTTACTCGGGCAGGGGCCCTGAAGCTTTCTTT
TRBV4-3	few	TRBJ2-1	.	CASSQDGVDEQFF	TGCGCCAGCAGCCAAGACGGGGTTGACGAGCAGTTCTTC